Presented here are 20 T cell receptor beta chains from one specimen sequenced in a study of cytomegalovirus exposure and HLA in healthy donors. In the PCR, 60 Vbeta and 13 Jbeta primers were used. Assay: immunoSEQ multiplex PCR; the TCRdb copy retains only in-frame clones and omits some. The data contain 150,000 to 250,000 clones, 70% to 80% of them singletons. The specimen was PBMCs. These receptors were collected from a woman aged 25 to 39 in good health and CMV-seropositive.

This chain links TRBV29-1 with TRBJ2-3; 7 bases fit TRBD1. Germline V gives CDR1 SQVTM, CDR2 ANQGSEA. Germline trimming cut 1 base from V and 7 bases from J; bases unmatched to any gene: 8. This CDR3 contains 14 residues. This CDR3 is CSVEVGTVRNTQYF. The CDR3 region has the DNA TGCAGCGTTGAAGTGGGGACAGTAAGAAATACGCAGTATTTT.

The V call is TRBV16, the J call TRBJ2-1, with D unresolved. The V end was cut by 4 bases, the J end by 8 bases, with 9 bases between. The V gene's germline CDR1 is KGHSY and CDR2 FQNENV. This CDR3 region has 12 residues. CDR3 coding DNA: TGTGCCAGCAGCCTGGTTGTAGATGAGCAGTTCTTC. This translates into CASSLVVDEQFF.

The chain is built from TRBV27 and TRBJ2-2, with D maybe TRBD1 (5 bases). The CDR3 length is 14 residues. Trimming took 8 bases from V and 5 from J, leaving 15 bases between them. CDR1 is MNHEY, CDR2 SMNVEV, per germline (reference sequence). CDR3 sequence reads: CASSPTQGTGELFF. In DNA, the CDR3 is TGTGCCAGCTCTCCAACCCAGGGAACCGGGGAGCTGTTTTTT.

This chain connects TRBV7-9 to TRBJ2-7; 9 bases map to TRBD1. The trim removed 7 bases at V and 2 bases at J, leaving 6 bases unmatched. Germline V lookup: CDR1 SEHNR, CDR2 FQNEAQ (reference sequence). This CDR3 comprises 14 residues. CDR3 in amino acids: CASTRDREAYEQYF. The CDR3 DNA sequence: TGTGCCAGCACCCGGGACAGGGAAGCCTACGAGCAGTACTTC.

This sequence joins TRBV7-9 and TRBJ1-2; D may be TRBD1 (6 bases). Trimming removed 3 bases from V and 3 bases from J, with 11 bases in between. CDR3 length equals 14 residues. Per germline, CDR1 SEHNR and CDR2 FQNEAQ (reference sequence). Here the CDR3 DNA reads TGTGCCAGCAGCTTCGGGGACACGTACTATGGCTACACCTTC. Its protein product is CASSFGDTYYGYTF.

The DNA of the CDR3 is TGTGCCAGCAGAATAGGGACTAGCCTACCAGATACGCAGTATTTT. Its protein product is CASRIGTSLPDTQYF. The chain recombines TRBV6-6 with TRBJ2-3, with 9 positions matching TRBD2. The germline V gene encodes CDR1 MNHNY and CDR2 SVGAGI (reference sequence). The CDR3 has 15 amino acids. V lost 6 bases and J lost 4; bases outside the gene matches: 8.

The sample holds a few counts of this clone. The chain joins TRBV30 to TRBJ1-5; 7 bases map to TRBD1. This CDR3 spans 13 amino acids. Unmatched junction bases numbered 4, after V lost 2 bases and J lost 6 bases. Looked up from germline, CDR1 is GTSNPN and CDR2 is SVGIG (reference sequence). Written as DNA, the CDR3 is TGTGCCTGGAGTAAACAGGGGTTTCAGCCCCAGCATTTT. Translated, it gives CAWSKQGFQPQHF.

The chain joins TRBV10-3 to TRBJ1-2, with unresolved D. CDR3 length equals 12 residues. The V gene lost 8 bases and the J gene lost 5 bases, with 12 bases spanning the gap. The germline CDR1 and CDR2 sequences are ENHRY and SYGVKD. The CDR3 reads CAIDRPGYGYTF. In DNA, the CDR3 is TGTGCCATCGACCGGCCGGGGTATGGCTACACCTTC.

There are a few counts of this clone. The chain has TRBV4-2 and TRBJ1-1, with D uncertain. This CDR3 has 14 residues. Trimming left V 3 bases short and J 7 bases short, with 15 bases between. Per the germline V gene, CDR1 is LGHNA and CDR2 is YNFKEQ. CDR3 loop: CASSQSLDHFEAFF. DNA of the CDR3: TGTGCCAGCAGCCAGTCCCTAGACCATTTTGAAGCTTTCTTT.

The chain employs TRBV6-5 and TRBJ2-7; tentative D call: TRBD1 (6 bases). The CDR3 covers 15 residues. The germline CDR1 and CDR2 sequences are MNHEY and SVGAGI. V shed 0 bases and J shed 7 bases, with 16 bases lying between them. CDR3: CASSYSGRGPQEQYF. The CDR3 DNA reads TGTGCCAGCAGTTACTCGGGCAGGGGTCCCCAGGAGCAGTACTTC.

The V and J genes are TRBV7-9 and TRBJ2-1; 7 positions match TRBD2. This CDR3 comprises 15 residues. CDR1 is SEHNR and CDR2 is FQNEAQ in the germline V gene (reference sequence). V trimming: 6 bases; J trimming: 6 bases; junction bases outside the gene matches: 11. The CDR3 loop is CASRLGGADGNEQFF. DNA for the CDR3: TGTGCCAGCAGGCTGGGAGGGGCTGATGGCAATGAGCAGTTCTTC. Using reference TRBV7-9 and TRBJ2-1 for the parts outside the CDR3, the full variable domain is DTGVSQNPRHKITKRGQNVTFRCDPISEHNRLYWYRQTLGQGPEFLTYFQNEAQLEKSRLLSDRFSAERPKGSFSTLEIQRTEQGDSAMYLCASRLGGADGNEQFFGPGTRLTVL.

A remark on this clone: Other DNA sequences in the same sample also yield this CDR3. This chain connects TRBV9 to TRBJ2-7; TRBD1 is a possible D gene (7 bases). Trimming removed 0 bases at V and 6 bases at J, with 10 bases between. The germline gives CDR1 SGDLS, CDR2 YYNGEE. This CDR3 region has 13 residues. CDR3 nucleotide sequence: TGTGCCAGCAGCGTAGGACAGGGAGGCGAGCAGTACTTC. Translation gives CASSVGQGGEQYF.

This chain connects TRBV5-1 to TRBJ2-7, with D perhaps TRBD1 (7 bases). The germline gives CDR1 SGHRS, CDR2 YFSETQ. The ends were cut back, 5 bases at V and 3 bases at J, with 12 bases in the middle. The CDR3 loop spans 13 amino acids. The DNA of the CDR3 is TGCGCCAGCAGTTGGGGGGACAGCTACGAGCAGTACTTC. This sequence encodes CASSWGDSYEQYF.

The chain has TRBV2 and TRBJ1-5; D gene unclear. Germline V lookup: CDR1 SNHLY, CDR2 FYNNEI. The CDR3 consists of 14 residues. V was cut by 3 bases and J by 0 bases, with 6 bases left in between. The CDR3 loop is CASSDVDSNQPQHF. The CDR3 nucleotides read TGTGCCAGCAGTGACGTAGATAGCAATCAGCCCCAGCATTTT.

The chain is built from TRBV10-3 and TRBJ2-1; 9 bases align to TRBD2. Unmatched junction bases numbered 15, after V lost 6 bases and J lost 9 bases. The CDR3 runs to 16 residues. Germline V gene data show CDR1 as ENHRY and CDR2 as SYGVKD. Here the CDR3 reads CAISPLAGMGRGEQFF. Here the CDR3 DNA reads TGTGCCATCAGCCCCCTAGCGGGAATGGGCAGGGGTGAGCAGTTCTTC.

This clone was counted a few times. V is TRBV2 and J is TRBJ2-7; 10 bases line up with TRBD1. Germline V gene lookup returns CDR1 SNHLY and CDR2 FYNNEI. The CDR3 sequence is 14 residues long. After removal of 6 bases from V and 2 bases from J, the junction contained 4 bases not matched to a gene. The CDR3 nucleotides are TGTGCCAGCAGATCAGACAGGGGGCCCTACGAGCAGTACTTC. It is translated as CASRSDRGPYEQYF.

CDR3 residues: CASSLLIKQGVDGYTF. The CDR3 DNA is TGTGCCAGCAGCTTACTAATCAAGCAGGGGGTCGACGGCTACACCTTC. This chain joins TRBV7-9 and TRBJ1-2; the match to TRBD1 covers 7 bases. The germline CDR1 and CDR2 sequences are SEHNR and FQNEAQ (reference sequence). This CDR3 is built from 16 residues. After removal of 2 bases from V and 8 bases from J, the junction contained 14 bases not matched to a gene.

The rearrangement joins TRBV6-1 to TRBJ1-5; TRBD1 might be the D (5 bases). The CDR3 consists of 14 residues. The V end lost 2 bases, the J end lost 8 bases, and 13 bases lay between the germline ends. From germline, CDR1 is MNHNS and CDR2 SASEGT. CDR3 bases: TGTGCCAGCAGTGAAACCGGGCCGGGGGAGCCCCAGCATTTT. Protein: CASSETGPGEPQHF.

The chain uses TRBV4-1 and TRBJ1-1; D unresolved. CDR1 is MGHRA, CDR2 YSYEKL, per germline. The CDR3 is made up of 14 amino acids. V lost 5 bases and J lost 1, with 11 bases in between. CDR3 amino acids: CASSIAPQNTEAFF. The CDR3 DNA is TGCGCCAGCAGCATAGCGCCTCAGAACACTGAAGCTTTCTTT.

The V and J genes are TRBV6-1 and TRBJ2-7; 10 bases match TRBD2. Germline V gives CDR1 MNHNS, CDR2 SASEGT. V was clipped by 9 bases and J by 7 bases; unmatched bases: 15. CDR3 length equals 15 residues. CDR3 in amino acids: CARGESLAGVGEQYF. The DNA of the CDR3 is TGTGCCAGGGGAGAGAGTCTAGCGGGGGTGGGGGAGCAGTACTTC.